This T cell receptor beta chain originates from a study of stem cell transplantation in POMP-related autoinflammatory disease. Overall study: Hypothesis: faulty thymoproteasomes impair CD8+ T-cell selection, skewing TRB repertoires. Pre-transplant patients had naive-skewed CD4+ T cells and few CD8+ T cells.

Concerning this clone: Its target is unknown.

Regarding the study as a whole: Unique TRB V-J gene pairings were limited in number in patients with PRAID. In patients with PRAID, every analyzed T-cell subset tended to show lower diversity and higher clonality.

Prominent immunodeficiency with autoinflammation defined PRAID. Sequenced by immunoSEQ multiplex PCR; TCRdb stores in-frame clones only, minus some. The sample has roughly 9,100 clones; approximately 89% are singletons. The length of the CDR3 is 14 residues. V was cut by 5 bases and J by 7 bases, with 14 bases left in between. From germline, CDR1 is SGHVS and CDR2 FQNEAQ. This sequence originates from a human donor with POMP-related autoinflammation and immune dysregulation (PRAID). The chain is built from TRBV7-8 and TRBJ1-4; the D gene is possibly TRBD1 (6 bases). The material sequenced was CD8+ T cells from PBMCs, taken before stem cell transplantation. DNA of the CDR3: TGTGCCAGCAGCCTCCGGGGGGCAGGTGAAAAACTGTTTTTT. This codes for CASSLRGAGEKLFF.